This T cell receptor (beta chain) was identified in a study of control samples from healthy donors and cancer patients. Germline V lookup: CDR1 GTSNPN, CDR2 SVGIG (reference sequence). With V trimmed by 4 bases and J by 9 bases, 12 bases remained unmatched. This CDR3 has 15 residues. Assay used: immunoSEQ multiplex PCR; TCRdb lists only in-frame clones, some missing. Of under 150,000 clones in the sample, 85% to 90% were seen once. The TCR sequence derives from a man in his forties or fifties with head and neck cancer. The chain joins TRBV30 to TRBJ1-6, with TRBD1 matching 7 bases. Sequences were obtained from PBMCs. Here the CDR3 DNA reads TGTGCCTGGAACCCCCGGGACAGAAAATTTTCACCCCTCCACTTT. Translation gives CAWNPRDRKFSPLHF. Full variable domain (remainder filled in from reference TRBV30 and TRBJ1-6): SQTIHQWPATLVQPVGSPLSLECTVEGTSNPNLYWYRQAAGRGLQLLFYSVGIGQISSEVPQNLSASRPQDRQFILSSKKLLLSDSGFYLCAWNPRDRKFSPLHFGNGTRLTVT.